The 3 T cell receptor beta chains in this list originate from one sample, sequenced in a study of blood T cell repertoires in COVID-19. This table comes from immunoSEQ multiplex PCR, and its TCRdb copy is limited to in-frame clones, with some not included. The profile covers about 210,000 clones, with more than 75% appearing a single time and about an eighth taken by the ten largest. The sequenced sample was peripheral blood. These receptors were taken from a woman aged 35 to 49 with acute or convalescent COVID-19.

The V and J genes are TRBV24-1 and TRBJ1-2, with TRBD1 matching 8 bases. Germline lookup yields CDR1 KGHDR and CDR2 SFDVKD. The length of the CDR3 is 16 residues. V gave up 5 bases and J gave up 3 bases; unmatched junction bases: 10. CDR3 protein: CATSATDREKHYGYTF. CDR3 in DNA: TGTGCCACCAGTGCTACGGACAGGGAAAAGCACTATGGCTACACCTTC.

This chain uses TRBV10-3 with TRBJ1-2, with 8 positions matching TRBD1. V lost 10 bases and J lost 8; bases outside the gene matches: 12. The CDR3 is 13 residues long. Germline lookup yields CDR1 ENHRY and CDR2 SYGVKD. The CDR3 DNA sequence: TGTGCCACGGGGCCTCAGGGGGCAGGCGGCTACACCTTC. Amino acid sequence: CATGPQGAGGYTF.

This chain joins TRBV12-5 and TRBJ2-5, with TRBD2 matching 8 bases. The CDR3 is made up of 15 amino acids. V dropped 2 bases and J dropped 2; count of bases not matched to a gene: 4. Germline lookup yields CDR1 LGHNT and CDR2 FRNRAP. CDR3 amino acids: CASGLPGLGQETQYF. For the CDR3, the DNA is TGTGCTAGTGGTTTGCCGGGACTAGGTCAAGAGACCCAGTACTTC.